The clone carrying this TCR beta chain was seen at least ten times. The data were taken from a study of identical twins. Trimming shortened V by 4 bases and J by 3 bases, and 11 bases separated the two germline ends. The CDR3 loop spans 14 amino acids. Germline-derived CDR1 and CDR2 are SGHNT and YYREEE (reference sequence). TCRdb redid the calling of the 5' RACE reads with MiXCR, one entry per CDR3 protein. The sample lists some 590,000 distinct CDR3 sequences, approximately 9.6% occurring once. These data were likewise used in another study, on yellow fever vaccine responses in identical twins.

The clonotype comes from a young woman in good health. Material: PBMCs. The V gene is TRBV5-4, the J gene TRBJ1-3; no clear D. CDR3 amino acids: CASSPDGNGNTIYF. CDR3 nucleotides: TGTGCCAGCAGCCCCGACGGAAATGGAAACACCATATATTTT.